This T cell receptor (beta chain) was identified during a study of cytomegalovirus exposure and HLA in healthy donors. Study overall: Genotyping showed around 81% of roughly 400 donors falling in the Caucasian-associated ancestry cluster. General study points: Most TCR sequences showed up rarely, but some public TCRs showed up in many donors.

The PCR made use of 60 Vbeta and 13 Jbeta primers. Assay used: immunoSEQ multiplex PCR; TCRdb lists only in-frame clones, some missing. Among over 95,000 clones listed, around 77% were seen once. With 0 bases removed from V and 8 bases from J, the gap between germline ends came to 11 bases. CDR1 is SGDLS, CDR2 YYNGEE, per germline. The CDR3 spans 13 residues. Comment on this clone: Its antigen is currently unknown.

Sequencing used PBMCs. This receptor was identified in a man aged 35 to 55 in good health and CMV-seronegative. The V and J genes are TRBV9 and TRBJ1-1; a weak D match, TRBD1 (5 bases). Here the CDR3 DNA reads TGTGCCAGCAGCGTAGCTCAAACAGGAGAAGCTTTCTTT. Its protein is CASSVAQTGEAFF.